This T cell receptor beta chain was captured by sequencing in a study of tissue T cells after allogeneic stem cell transplantation. Study observations and caveats: Tissue-detected TCR repertoire was only partly captured by blood and spleen T cells. Within patients, tissue anatomy strongly shaped TCR repertoire composition.

The CDR3 loop spans 16 amino acids. The germline gives CDR1 KGHTA, CDR2 FQNQQP. Time point specified: mouse harvest day 7 after allogeneic transplant. Tail vein injection delivered 10^7 T-cell-depleted bone marrow cells and 10^6 splenic CD5+ T cells. B6 (H2b) cells into BALB/c (H2d) mice; tissues taken at day 7 or 14. Method: immunoSEQ multiplex PCR; TCRdb's copy keeps in-frame clones and lacks some. The table includes 8,900 or so clones, approximately 45% detected once. Notes on this clone: The antigen is unknown. Mouse gene names and germline throughout. The CDR3 end is not reached by the read, which stops 1 residue before it; the germline J gene fills it in.

This TCR was sampled from a female BALB/c mouse given C57BL/6 T cells with graft-versus-host disease after an allogeneic hematopoietic cell transplant. The sequenced sample was skin. The chain joins TRBV23 to TRBJ2-3; the D call of TRBD2 is as the table states it, not checked on the DNA. The CDR3 loop is CSSSQSVRGGPETLYF. Partial CDR3 DNA: TGCTCCAGCAGTCAATCGGTCCGGGGGGGCCCAGAAACGCTGTAT. Supplemented by reference TRBV23 and TRBJ2-3, the full variable domain reads DAAVTQKPRYLIKMKGQEAEMKCIPEKGHTAVFWYQQKQSKELKFLIYFQNQQPLDQIDMVKERFSAVCPSSSLCSLGIRTCEAEDSALYLCSSSQSVRGGPETLYFGSGTRLTVL.